This TCR beta chain was sequenced for a study of T cells in Graves' hyperthyroidism and ophthalmopathy. Study context: Blood from the periphery was taken at initial diagnosis, before any treatment.

Details on this clonotype: Its antigen is unknown.

Researchers amplified the TCR beta CDR3 regions from RNA transcripts. When the TCR CDR3 underwent first-round RT-PCR, the HTBI primer set was used. TCRdb re-derived calls from the multiplex PCR reads in MiXCR, one entry per CDR3 protein. This sample carries about 760,000 distinct CDR3 sequences, about 35% of them seen once, and the ten largest clones take more than 25%. For Graves' hyperthyroidism to be stable, ophthalmopathy could not progress within 18 months. Study-level findings and limits: Ophthalmopathy cases were set apart from stable hyperthyroidism by a 13 V-J model. The model foresaw ophthalmopathy a median roughly 6.3 months prior to onset.

Sequenced material: blood. The clonotype comes from a woman aged 40 to 49 with Graves' hyperthyroidism.

The CDR3 DNA is TGTGCCAGCAGCGGTTTTGGGGTGGAGGGGGCCAACGTCCTGACTTTC. Translated: CASSGFGVEGANVLTF. The V and J genes are TRBV9 and TRBJ2-6; unclear D gene. Germline V gives CDR1 SGDLS, CDR2 YYNGEE. Deletions cut 3 bases from V and 4 bases from J, with 14 bases between. CDR3 length: 16 residues.